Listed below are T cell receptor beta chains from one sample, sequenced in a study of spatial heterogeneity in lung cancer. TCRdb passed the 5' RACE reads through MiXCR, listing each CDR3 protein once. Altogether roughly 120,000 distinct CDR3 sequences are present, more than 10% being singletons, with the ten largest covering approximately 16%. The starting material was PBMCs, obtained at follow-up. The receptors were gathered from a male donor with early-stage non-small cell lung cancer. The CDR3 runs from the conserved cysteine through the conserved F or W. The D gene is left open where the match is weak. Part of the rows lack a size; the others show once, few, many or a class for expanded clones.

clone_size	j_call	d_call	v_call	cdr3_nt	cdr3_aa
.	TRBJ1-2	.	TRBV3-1	TGTGCCAGCAGCCAACAGCAGAAAATGAGTGACTACACCTTC	CASSQQQKMSDYTF
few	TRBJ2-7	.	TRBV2	TGTGCCAGTCAACAGGAAACCTACGAGCAGTACTTC	CASQQETYEQYF
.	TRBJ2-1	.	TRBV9	TGTGCCAGCAGCGTAGGCACAGACTACAATGAGCAGTTCTTC	CASSVGTDYNEQFF
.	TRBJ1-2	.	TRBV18	TGTGCCAGCTCACCCCTGCCGGGGGCCTATGGCTACACCTTC	CASSPLPGAYGYTF
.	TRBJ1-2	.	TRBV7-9	TGTGCCAGCAGCTTAGAAGGGATTAACTATGGCTACACCTTC	CASSLEGINYGYTF
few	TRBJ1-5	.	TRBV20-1	TGCAGTGCTAGGATTATGACTTCTGGCAATCAGCCCCAGCATTTT	CSARIMTSGNQPQHF
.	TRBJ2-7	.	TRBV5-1	TGCGCCAGCAGCTTGGCAGCCGGATTGGGGGAGCAGTACTTC	CASSLAAGLGEQYF
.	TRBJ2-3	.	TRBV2	TGTGCCAGCAGTGAAAGAAAATCCACAGATACGCAGTATTTT	CASSERKSTDTQYF
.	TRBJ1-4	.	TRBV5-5	TGTGTCAGCAGCTTTGGACACCTTATCACAACTAATGAAAAACTGTTTTTT	CVSSFGHLITTNEKLFF
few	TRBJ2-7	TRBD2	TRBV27	TGTGCCAGCAAATCGGGGGGGCGCGGGTACGAGCAGTACTTC	CASKSGGRGYEQYF
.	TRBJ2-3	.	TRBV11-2	TGTGCCAGCAGCCTCCGTGAGGGGAGGGATACGCAGTATTTT	CASSLREGRDTQYF
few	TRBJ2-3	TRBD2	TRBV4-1	TGCGCCAGCAGCCAAGAGGCGGCTGGGACTAGCGGTGACCCTAGCACAGATACGCAGTATTTT	CASSQEAAGTSGDPSTDTQYF
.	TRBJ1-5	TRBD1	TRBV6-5	TGTGCCAGCAGATCCACAGGGGCCATTAATCAGCCCCAGCATTTT	CASRSTGAINQPQHF
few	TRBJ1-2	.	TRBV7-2	TGTGCCAGCAGCTTAGATCCCCTGCGAAGGGACTATGGCTACACCTTC	CASSLDPLRRDYGYTF
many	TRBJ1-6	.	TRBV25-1	TGTGCCAGCAGTGAAGCCGTGGCGGGCAGGAATTCACCCCTCCACTTT	CASSEAVAGRNSPLHF
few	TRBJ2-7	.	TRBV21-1	TGTGCCAGCAGCACTTCCGACGGAACCTACGAGCAGTACTTC	CASSTSDGTYEQYF
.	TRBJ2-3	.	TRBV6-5	TGTGCCAGCAGCCCCCTTGCGGGTACGCAGTATTTT	CASSPLAGTQYF
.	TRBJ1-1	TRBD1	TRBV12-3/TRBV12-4	TGTGCCAGCGCAACGAATCCGGGACAGGGTGACTTT	CASATNPGQGDF
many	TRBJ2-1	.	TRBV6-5	TGTGCCAGCTCAAAGGCAGGGTCCTTCTACAATGAGCAGTTCTTC	CASSKAGSFYNEQFF
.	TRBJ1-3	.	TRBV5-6	TGTGCCAGCAGCTTTATCCGGGGGAGCTCTGGAAACACCATATATTTT	CASSFIRGSSGNTIYF
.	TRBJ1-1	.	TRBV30	TGTGCCTGGAGTGTGTCCCCGGGGATGAACACTGAAGCTTTCTTT	CAWSVSPGMNTEAFF
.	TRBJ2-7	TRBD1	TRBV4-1	TGCGCCAGCAGCCAAGCATCAGGCAGGGGGACCTACGAGCAGTACTTC	CASSQASGRGTYEQYF
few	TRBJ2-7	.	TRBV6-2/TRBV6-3	TGTGCCAGCAGGTGGACGGAGAGCTCCTACGAGCAGTACTTC	CASRWTESSYEQYF
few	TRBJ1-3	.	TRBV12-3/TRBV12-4	TGTGCCAGCAGTTTACAGGGAACTGGGGGAAACACCATATATTTT	CASSLQGTGGNTIYF
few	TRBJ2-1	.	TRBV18	TGTGCCAGCTCACGTTCTAGCGTTTACAATGAGCAGTTCTTC	CASSRSSVYNEQFF
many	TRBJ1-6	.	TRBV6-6	TGTGCCAGCAGTTCTGTTCGTAAAGGGGATTCACCCCTCCACTTT	CASSSVRKGDSPLHF
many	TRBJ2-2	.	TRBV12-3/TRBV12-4	TGTGCCAGCAGTTTCTCGCGGCACACGAACACCGGGGAGCTGTTTTTT	CASSFSRHTNTGELFF
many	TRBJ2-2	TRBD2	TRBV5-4	TGTGCCAGCAGCTCGCCGGGGGGGCGGAACACCGGGGAGCTGTTTTTT	CASSSPGGRNTGELFF
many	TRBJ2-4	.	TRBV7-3	TGTGCCAGTGCTATTGGGGCCAAAAACATTCAGTACTTC	CASAIGAKNIQYF